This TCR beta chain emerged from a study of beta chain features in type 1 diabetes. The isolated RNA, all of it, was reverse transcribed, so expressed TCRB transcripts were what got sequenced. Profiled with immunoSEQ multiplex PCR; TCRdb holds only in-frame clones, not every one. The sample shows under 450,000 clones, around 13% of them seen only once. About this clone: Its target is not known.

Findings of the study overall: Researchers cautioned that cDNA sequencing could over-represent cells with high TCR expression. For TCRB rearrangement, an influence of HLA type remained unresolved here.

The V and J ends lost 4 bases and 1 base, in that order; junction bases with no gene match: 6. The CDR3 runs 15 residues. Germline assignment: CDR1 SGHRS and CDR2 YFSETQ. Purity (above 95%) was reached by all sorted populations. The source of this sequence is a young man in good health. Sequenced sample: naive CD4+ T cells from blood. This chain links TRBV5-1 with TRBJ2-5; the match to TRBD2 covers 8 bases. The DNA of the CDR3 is TGCGCCAGCAGCCCACTAGCGGCCCCCCAAGAGACCCAGTACTTC. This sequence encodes CASSPLAAPQETQYF.